Following are 15 T cell receptor beta chains from one sample sequenced in a study of shared clonotypes between healthy human individuals. The protocol was immunoSEQ multiplex PCR, while the TCRdb copy is restricted to in-frame clones and leaves out a portion. The sample lists some 2,400,000 clones, approximately 94% occurring once. Sequences were obtained from naive CD4+ T cells sorted from blood. Noted subset: CD45RA+ positively selected. All receptors derive from a man aged 18 to 29 in good health.

This clone was seen a handful of times. This CDR3 reads CASSPRGGSNSPLHF. CDR3 bases: TGTGCCAGCAGCCCCCGCGGAGGGTCTAATTCACCCCTCCACTTT. The genes are TRBV7-9 and TRBJ1-6, with no clear D. CDR1 is SEHNR, CDR2 FQNEAQ, per germline (reference sequence). The CDR3 is 15 residues long. V lost 5 bases and J 6 bases, leaving 14 bases between the germline ends.

This clone has just one count. This chain uses TRBV6-1 with TRBJ1-2; no reliable D call. Germline V gives CDR1 MNHNS, CDR2 SASEGT. V was pared by 0 bases and J by 4 bases, with 9 bases between. The CDR3 contains 14 residues. For the CDR3, the DNA is TGTGCCAGCAGTGAAGCCCAAGCCCTCTATGGCTACACCTTC. Protein sequence: CASSEAQALYGYTF.

The V and J genes are TRBV2 and TRBJ2-7, with 7 bases fitting TRBD1. V lost 9 bases, J lost 7 bases, and 12 bases stayed unmatched. This CDR3 comprises 13 residues. CDR1 is SNHLY and CDR2 is FYNNEI in the germline V gene. The CDR3 DNA follows: TGTGCCAGACGTGTAACAGGGGCCGGTGAGCAGTACTTC. It specifies CARRVTGAGEQYF.

The genes are TRBV4-1 and TRBJ2-1, with D tentatively TRBD2 (5 bases). CDR3 length: 15 residues. CDR1 MGHRA and CDR2 YSYEKL come from the germline V gene. With 0 bases removed from V and 9 bases from J, the gap between germline ends came to 15 bases. CDR3 residues: CASSQELVGLVEQFF. The CDR3 DNA is TGCGCCAGCAGCCAAGAACTAGTTGGGCTGGTTGAGCAGTTCTTC.

The rearrangement joins TRBV5-4 to TRBJ2-3; 7 bases align to TRBD1. The ends lost 9 bases at V and 2 bases at J; junction bases unmatched: 9. Germline CDR1 SGHNT, CDR2 YYREEE (reference sequence). This CDR3 is built from 14 residues. The CDR3 loop is CANSQTGNTDTQYF. CDR3 nucleotides: TGTGCCAACTCCCAGACAGGGAACACAGATACGCAGTATTTT.

The chain has TRBV5-6 and TRBJ1-2, with TRBD1 matching over 8 bases. V lost 0 bases, J lost 4 bases, and 5 bases stayed unmatched. In germline, CDR1 is SGHDT, CDR2 YYEEEE. This CDR3 region has 15 residues. CDR3 DNA sequence: TGTGCCAGCAGCTTGGGGACAGGGATCGCCTATGGCTACACCTTC. As protein: CASSLGTGIAYGYTF.

The chain carries TRBV6-1 and TRBJ1-5; D remains unclear. Between the trimmed V and J ends, which lost 8 bases and 3 bases, there was a span of 14 bases. This CDR3 has 14 residues. CDR1 is MNHNS and CDR2 is SASEGT in the germline V gene. DNA of the CDR3: TGTGCCAGCCTTATCGGGGTCACCAATCAGCCCCAGCATTTT. Its translation is CASLIGVTNQPQHF.

This clone was observed a few times. The rearrangement links TRBV5-3 to TRBJ2-2; D may be TRBD2 (5 bases). TRBV5-3 is identified as an open reading frame with a role that is uncertain. This CDR3 spans 15 amino acids. V was pared by 4 bases and J by 0 bases, with 10 bases between. CDR3 in amino acids: CARSLLSANTGELFF. The CDR3 DNA is TGTGCCAGAAGCCTCCTTAGCGCGAACACCGGGGAGCTGTTTTTT.

The V and J genes are TRBV6-5 and TRBJ2-1; D unresolved. Germline CDR1 and CDR2: MNHEY and SVGAGI. This CDR3 has 15 amino acids. V was pared by 2 bases and J by 8 bases, with 16 bases between. The CDR3 DNA follows: TGTGCCAGCAGTTACCCCGAGTCTGGGCGCGATGAGCAGTTCTTC. Amino acids: CASSYPESGRDEQFF.

The chain carries TRBV6-4 and TRBJ1-3; D possibly corresponds to TRBD1 (6 bases). Per the germline V gene, CDR1 is MRHNA and CDR2 is SNTAGT. V lost 4 bases to trimming and J lost 0 bases, with 10 bases between them. The CDR3 length is 15 residues. The chain's CDR3 is CASSVRDNSGNTIYF. The CDR3 DNA sequence: TGTGCCAGCAGTGTCCGGGACAACTCTGGAAACACCATATATTTT.

V gene TRBV5-6 combines with J gene TRBJ1-2; TRBD1 aligns across 7 bases. CDR1 is SGHDT, CDR2 YYEEEE, per germline. The CDR3 length is 14 residues. Losses at the gene ends were 4 bases for V and 2 bases for J; bases not matched to a gene: 5. CDR3 sequence (DNA): TGTGCCAGCAGCATCTGGGACAGAAACTATGGCTACACCTTC. This codes for CASSIWDRNYGYTF.

The chain uses TRBV15 and TRBJ2-1, with 7 bases lining up with TRBD2. The length of the CDR3 is 14 residues. Trimming at V came to 5 bases and at J to 10 bases, leaving 11 bases not matched to a gene. Germline CDR1 LNHNV, CDR2 YYDKDF (reference sequence). This chain's CDR3 is CATSGGTIGQEQFF. The CDR3 region has the DNA TGTGCCACCAGCGGGGGGACTATTGGCCAGGAGCAGTTCTTC.

The rearrangement uses TRBV5-1 and TRBJ1-4, with 7 bases identical to TRBD1. Unmatched junction bases numbered 5, after V lost 6 bases and J lost 3 bases. The CDR3 extends over 14 amino acids. Germline V gene data show CDR1 as SGHRS and CDR2 as YFSETQ. The CDR3 sequence is CASTRGSPNEKLFF. The CDR3 DNA follows: TGCGCCAGCACCAGGGGGTCACCTAATGAAAAACTGTTTTTT.

This sequence joins TRBV6-6 and TRBJ1-2; 7 bases match TRBD1. The CDR3 totals 16 residues. V shed 8 bases, J shed 4 bases, and the junction held 16 bases outside the gene matches. Germline V CDR1 and CDR2: MNHNY, SVGAGI (reference sequence). CDR3 residues: CASGPPGGTLFYGYTF. DNA of the CDR3: TGTGCCAGCGGACCCCCAGGGGGAACCCTCTTCTATGGCTACACCTTC.

Here the CDR3 reads CAWSRLAGGNNEQFF. As DNA, the CDR3 is TGTGCCTGGAGTCGGCTAGCGGGAGGTAATAATGAGCAGTTCTTC. V is TRBV30 and J is TRBJ2-1; 11 bases fit TRBD2. CDR1 is GTSNPN and CDR2 is SVGIG in the germline V gene (reference sequence). This CDR3 contains 15 residues. V lost 2 bases to trimming and J lost 7 bases; unmatched junction nucleotides: 7.